The 31 T cell receptor beta chains given below trace back to one sample, sequenced in a study of cytomegalovirus exposure and HLA in healthy donors. The assay was immunoSEQ multiplex PCR, and TCRdb's table has in-frame clones only and misses some. The sample contains 150,000 to 160,000 clones, approximately 86% of which appear only once. Sequenced sample: PBMCs. These receptors came from a human donor in good health.

This clone was counted between two and nine times. V usage is TRBV15 and J usage is TRBJ1-4, with TRBD1 identical over 7 bases. Germline CDR1 is LNHNV and CDR2 is YYDKDF (reference sequence). With V trimmed by 3 bases and J by 7 bases, 11 bases remained unmatched. The CDR3 totals 16 residues. CDR3 protein: CATSSLSADRSEKLFF. CDR3 DNA sequence: TGTGCCACCAGCAGTCTTTCCGCGGACAGGAGTGAAAAACTGTTTTTT.

The chain has TRBV19 and TRBJ2-7; 12 bases agree with TRBD2. This CDR3 spans 14 amino acids. The V segment lost 10 bases and the J segment 5 bases; nucleotides outside the gene matches: 9. Germline CDR1 LNHDA, CDR2 SQIVND (reference sequence). For the CDR3, the DNA is TGTGCCACCCGTGGGACTAGCGGGTCCAACGAGCAGTACTTC. Protein: CATRGTSGSNEQYF.

The chain links TRBV27 to TRBJ1-2; a weak D match, TRBD1 (5 bases). CDR3 length: 16 amino acids. CDR1 is MNHEY, CDR2 SMNVEV, per germline (reference sequence). V lost 5 bases, J lost 8 bases, and 24 bases lay in between. DNA of the CDR3: TGTGCCAGCAGTCTCCAGCGGGGGGGGACCGCGGGAGGCTACACCTTC. It translates to CASSLQRGGTAGGYTF.

The chain couples TRBV18 to TRBJ2-7, with 10 bases matching TRBD1. The germline CDR1 and CDR2 sequences are KGHSH and LQKENI. V shed 8 bases and J 2 bases; nucleotides not matched to a gene: 6. This CDR3 has 14 residues. The CDR3 sequence is CASEKDRGAYEQYF. The DNA for the CDR3 is TGTGCCAGCGAAAAGGACAGGGGGGCCTACGAGCAGTACTTC.

This clone is a singleton in its sample. The rearrangement links TRBV6-1 to TRBJ2-1; TRBD1 matches 8 bases. The CDR3 runs 15 residues. Looked up from germline, CDR1 is MNHNS and CDR2 is SASEGT. Unmatched junction bases numbered 12, after V lost 6 bases and J lost 8 bases. This chain's CDR3 is CASRGQAYRVYEQFF. The CDR3 DNA is TGTGCCAGCAGGGGACAGGCCTACCGGGTCTATGAGCAGTTCTTC.

V and J are TRBV2 and TRBJ1-6; TRBD1 aligns across 7 bases. CDR3 length: 12 residues. Germline assignment: CDR1 SNHLY and CDR2 FYNNEI. The V gene end was trimmed by 7 bases and the J gene end by 13 bases; junction bases not matched to a gene: 7. CDR3 loop: CASTPRGWPLHF. CDR3 bases: TGTGCCAGCACCCCCAGGGGGTGGCCCCTCCACTTT.

This chain joins TRBV27 and TRBJ1-2; 8 nucleotides align to TRBD1. The CDR3 is 14 residues long. Germline CDR1 MNHEY, CDR2 SMNVEV (reference sequence). V lost 5 bases and J lost 6; bases outside the gene matches: 8. CDR3 in DNA: TGTGCCAGCAGTAAAGGACAGGGTTTGGATGGCTACACCTTC. It encodes CASSKGQGLDGYTF.

This chain uses TRBV23-1 with TRBJ2-5; D is perhaps TRBD2 (7 bases). TRBV23-1 is an ORF; its function is uncertain. The CDR3 length is 17 residues. Trimming stripped 8 bases from V and 3 bases from J, with 25 bases between. In nucleotides, the CDR3 is TGCGCCAGCGGCTCAGGGGTAGTGGGACTACCTGAAGAGACCCAGTACTTC. This gives the protein CASGSGVVGLPEETQYF.

This clone was seen only once. V is TRBV29-1 and J is TRBJ1-2; TRBD1 might be the D (6 bases). Trimming removed 4 bases from V and 4 bases from J, with 13 bases in between. Germline CDR1 is SQVTM and CDR2 is ANQGSEA. The CDR3 sequence is 13 residues long. This CDR3 reads CSVASGVRYGYTF. CDR3 DNA: TGCAGCGTTGCCTCAGGGGTACGCTATGGCTACACCTTC.

V and J are TRBV30 and TRBJ2-1; 10 nucleotides align to TRBD2. The CDR3 runs 15 residues. CDR1 is GTSNPN, CDR2 SVGIG, per germline (reference sequence). The junction had 6 bases not matched to a gene; V was cut back by 3 bases and J by 4 bases. DNA for the CDR3: TGTGCCTGGAGCCGACTAGCGGGCCGGTACAATGAGCAGTTCTTC. It translates to CAWSRLAGRYNEQFF.

V is TRBV19 and J is TRBJ2-7; 8 bases agree with TRBD1. The J segment lost 4 bases and the V segment lost 5 bases, leaving 7 bases of the junction unmatched. The CDR3 is 14 residues long. Germline values: CDR1 LNHDA, CDR2 SQIVND (reference sequence). In nucleotides, the CDR3 is TGTGCCAGTAGTCCCCTCCACAGGGGGTACGAGCAGTACTTC. This translates into CASSPLHRGYEQYF.

This clone was found a few times. The chain recombines TRBV6-5 with TRBJ1-2; 7 bases agree with TRBD1. V lost 9 bases and J lost 8; bases outside the gene matches: 12. Germline values: CDR1 MNHEY, CDR2 SVGAGI. CDR3 length equals 13 residues. CDR3 protein: CASKTIGGPGYTF. Written as DNA, the CDR3 is TGTGCCAGTAAGACCATAGGGGGCCCGGGCTACACCTTC.

The V and J genes are TRBV4-3 and TRBJ1-2, with D perhaps TRBD1 (5 bases). This CDR3 has 13 amino acids. Trimming stripped 2 bases from V and 6 bases from J, with 10 bases between. CDR1 and CDR2 from the germline V gene are LGHNA and YSLEER. CDR3 nucleotide sequence: TGCGCCAGCAGCCAACAGGGAAAGGATGGCTACACCTTC. Translated, it gives CASSQQGKDGYTF.

DNA for the CDR3: TGTGCCAGCAGCTTAGTTACGGACAGTACCTATGGCTACACCTTC. It yields the protein CASSLVTDSTYGYTF. The V and J genes are TRBV7-8 and TRBJ1-2, with D possibly being TRBD1 (6 bases). The germline V and J ends were trimmed by 1 base and 4 bases, with 13 bases remaining between them. Looked up from germline, CDR1 is SGHVS and CDR2 is FQNEAQ. The CDR3 has 15 residues.

The chain couples TRBV25-1 to TRBJ2-3, with 7 bases fitting TRBD1. With 3 bases clipped from V and 0 bases from J, the junction kept 6 bases outside the gene matches. The CDR3 is 16 residues long. Germline V CDR1 and CDR2: MGHDK, SYGVNS. CDR3 nucleotides: TGTGCCAGCAGTGACAAGGGGGCGGCAAGCACAGATACGCAGTATTTT. This sequence encodes CASSDKGAASTDTQYF.

This clone has only a few counts. This chain connects TRBV9 to TRBJ1-6; D call uncertain. CDR3 length: 15 residues. The germline V and J ends were trimmed by 0 bases and 7 bases, with 11 bases remaining between them. Germline-derived CDR1 and CDR2 are SGDLS and YYNGEE. The CDR3 region is CASSVEGGPNSPLHF. Here the CDR3 DNA reads TGTGCCAGCAGCGTAGAGGGAGGCCCCAATTCACCCCTCCACTTT. Drawing the rest from reference TRBV9 and TRBJ1-6, the complete variable domain is DSGVTQTPKHLITATGQRVTLRCSPRSGDLSVYWYQQSLDQGLQFLIQYYNGEERAKGNILERFSAQQFPDLHSELNLSSLELGDSALYFCASSVEGGPNSPLHFGNGTRLTVT.

The genes are TRBV14 and TRBJ1-2; TRBD1 is a possible D gene (5 bases). The CDR3 has 17 amino acids. Between the trimmed V and J ends, which lost 0 bases and 2 bases, there was a span of 16 bases. CDR1 is SGHDN, CDR2 FVKESK, per germline. In nucleotides, the CDR3 is TGTGCCAGCAGCCAAGATTTGGGGCAGGCGATCAACTATGGCTACACCTTC. Translated: CASSQDLGQAINYGYTF.

The chain recombines TRBV30 with TRBJ1-2, with no clear D. Trimming removed 2 bases at V and 2 bases at J, with 6 bases between. Germline V lookup: CDR1 GTSNPN, CDR2 SVGIG (reference sequence). The CDR3 is made up of 12 amino acids. The CDR3 DNA sequence: TGTGCCTGGAGTCCCCGGAACTATGGCTACACCTTC. Translating it yields CAWSPRNYGYTF.

The chain links TRBV6-1 to TRBJ2-5, with D possibly being TRBD2 (6 bases). Trimming took 4 bases from V and 5 from J, leaving 17 bases between them. CDR1 and CDR2 (germline): MNHNS, SASEGT. The length of the CDR3 is 15 residues. CDR3 DNA: TGTGCCAGCAGTGCGACTAGGATCAACTGGGAGACCCAGTACTTC. It encodes CASSATRINWETQYF.

The chain joins TRBV27 to TRBJ2-7; 9 bases align to TRBD1. The CDR3 spans 16 residues. V was pared by 7 bases and J by 2 bases, with 12 bases of the junction left unmatched. Per the germline V gene, CDR1 is MNHEY and CDR2 is SMNVEV (reference sequence). DNA of the CDR3: TGTGCCAGCACCGCCGGGACAGGGAAGATTCCCTACGAGCAGTACTTC. This codes for CASTAGTGKIPYEQYF.

V usage is TRBV5-4 and J usage is TRBJ1-1, with 8 positions matching TRBD1. The CDR3 has 16 amino acids. Trimming took 6 bases from V and 3 from J; bases not matched to a gene: 13. Germline V gene sequence: CDR1 SGHNT, CDR2 YYREEE (reference sequence). This CDR3 reads CASNQDRARRDTEAFF. As DNA, the CDR3 is TGTGCCAGCAACCAGGACAGGGCTCGTCGGGACACTGAAGCTTTCTTT.

The V and J genes are TRBV10-3 and TRBJ1-1; 8 bases match TRBD1. The CDR3 loop spans 14 amino acids. The germline gives CDR1 ENHRY, CDR2 SYGVKD. V trimming: 6 bases; J trimming: 1 base; junction bases outside the gene matches: 4. CDR3 loop: CAIRDDRGNTEAFF. The CDR3 DNA reads TGTGCCATCAGGGACGACAGGGGGAACACTGAAGCTTTCTTT.

The J gene is TRBJ2-7, the V gene TRBV28; 10 nucleotides match TRBD2. The germline V gene encodes CDR1 MDHEN and CDR2 SYDVKM. This CDR3 comprises 15 residues. The ends lost 2 bases at V and 4 bases at J; junction bases unmatched: 5. CDR3 bases: TGTGCCAGCAGTTTACGTGGACTAGCGGCTTACGAGCAGTACTTC. Its protein is CASSLRGLAAYEQYF. Full variable domain (remainder filled in from reference TRBV28 and TRBJ2-7): DVKVTQSSRYLVKRTGEKVFLECVQDMDHENMFWYRQDPGLGLRLIYFSYDVKMKEKGDIPEGYSVSREKKERFSLILESASTNQTSMYLCASSLRGLAAYEQYFGPGTRLTVT.

The chain has TRBV19 and TRBJ2-3; TRBD2 agrees at 8 bases. J gave up 4 bases and V 4 bases, and 1 base lay outside the gene matches. Per the germline V gene, CDR1 is LNHDA and CDR2 is SQIVND (reference sequence). The CDR3 is 13 amino acids. The CDR3 loop is CASSKTSADTQYF. CDR3 sequence (DNA): TGTGCCAGTAGTAAGACTAGCGCAGATACGCAGTATTTT.

The chain links TRBV7-9 to TRBJ1-5, with a weak D call TRBD1 (5 bases). The CDR3 has 13 amino acids. Per the germline V gene, CDR1 is SEHNR and CDR2 is FQNEAQ (reference sequence). Trimming removed 5 bases from V and 5 bases from J, with 10 bases in between. This CDR3 reads CASSRIQDQPQHF. The CDR3 nucleotides are TGTGCCAGCAGCCGGATACAGGATCAGCCCCAGCATTTT.

The chain employs TRBV6-5 and TRBJ2-7; possible D gene TRBD1, 6 bases. CDR1 and CDR2 from the germline V gene are MNHEY and SVGAGI. The CDR3 contains 13 residues. V lost 8 bases to trimming and J lost 4 bases, with 15 bases between them. The CDR3 sequence is CASGGSKWYEQYF. DNA of the CDR3: TGTGCCAGCGGGGGCTCCAAGTGGTACGAGCAGTACTTC.

The CDR3 DNA reads TGTGCCAGCAGTTACTCGTGGGGGGTGAACACTGAAGCTTTCTTT. It encodes CASSYSWGVNTEAFF. The chain couples TRBV6-5 to TRBJ1-1; D is perhaps TRBD1 (5 bases). The CDR3 is 15 amino acids. Germline V gene sequence: CDR1 MNHEY, CDR2 SVGAGI. V was shortened by 0 bases and J by 0 bases, with 8 bases between the two germline ends.

This chain joins TRBV28 and TRBJ2-7; 8 bases are a match to TRBD2. The CDR3 is 15 amino acids. In germline, CDR1 is MDHEN, CDR2 SYDVKM. The ends lost 2 bases at V and 4 bases at J; junction bases unmatched: 7. The CDR3 DNA follows: TGTGCCAGCAGTTTAGGAAGCGGGAGCAGGTACGAGCAGTACTTC. This translates into CASSLGSGSRYEQYF.

V is TRBV5-1 and J is TRBJ1-2; possible D gene TRBD1, 5 bases. CDR3 size: 16 residues. Trimming pared 0 bases from V and 6 bases from J, leaving 18 bases between. Germline lookup yields CDR1 SGHRS and CDR2 YFSETQ. The CDR3: CASSLAVAGLDNGYTF. CDR3 coding DNA: TGCGCCAGCAGCTTGGCCGTGGCAGGGCTAGATAATGGCTACACCTTC.

Here the CDR3 reads CASSLDPGQGAEAFF. CDR3 coding DNA: TGTGCCAGCAGCTTAGACCCGGGACAGGGTGCTGAAGCTTTCTTT. This chain joins TRBV7-9 and TRBJ1-1; 9 bases are shared with TRBD1. Trimming removed 1 base from V and 6 bases from J; junction bases left unmatched: 6. Germline V gene sequence: CDR1 SEHNR, CDR2 FQNEAQ (reference sequence). The CDR3 totals 15 residues.

This clone was seen only once. The rearrangement uses TRBV28 and TRBJ2-2; 7 bases align to TRBD1. V lost 5 bases, J lost 4 bases, and 7 bases stayed unmatched. Germline V gives CDR1 MDHEN, CDR2 SYDVKM. This CDR3 comprises 15 residues. Written as DNA, the CDR3 is TGTGCCAGCAGTCGACCGGGACAGATCACCGGGGAGCTGTTTTTT. Residues: CASSRPGQITGELFF.